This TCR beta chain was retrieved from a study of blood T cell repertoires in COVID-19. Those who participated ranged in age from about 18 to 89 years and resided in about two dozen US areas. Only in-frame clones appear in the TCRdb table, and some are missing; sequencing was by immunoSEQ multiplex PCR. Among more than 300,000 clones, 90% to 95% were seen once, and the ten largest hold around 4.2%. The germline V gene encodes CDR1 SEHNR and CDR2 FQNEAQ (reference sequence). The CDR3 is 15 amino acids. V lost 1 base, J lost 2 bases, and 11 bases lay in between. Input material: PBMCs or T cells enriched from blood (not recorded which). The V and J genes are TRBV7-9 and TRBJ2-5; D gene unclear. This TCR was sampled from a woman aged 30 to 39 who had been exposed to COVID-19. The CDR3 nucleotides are TGTGCCAGCAGCTTAGTCCCCCACAAGCAAGAGACCCAGTACTTC. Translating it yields CASSLVPHKQETQYF.